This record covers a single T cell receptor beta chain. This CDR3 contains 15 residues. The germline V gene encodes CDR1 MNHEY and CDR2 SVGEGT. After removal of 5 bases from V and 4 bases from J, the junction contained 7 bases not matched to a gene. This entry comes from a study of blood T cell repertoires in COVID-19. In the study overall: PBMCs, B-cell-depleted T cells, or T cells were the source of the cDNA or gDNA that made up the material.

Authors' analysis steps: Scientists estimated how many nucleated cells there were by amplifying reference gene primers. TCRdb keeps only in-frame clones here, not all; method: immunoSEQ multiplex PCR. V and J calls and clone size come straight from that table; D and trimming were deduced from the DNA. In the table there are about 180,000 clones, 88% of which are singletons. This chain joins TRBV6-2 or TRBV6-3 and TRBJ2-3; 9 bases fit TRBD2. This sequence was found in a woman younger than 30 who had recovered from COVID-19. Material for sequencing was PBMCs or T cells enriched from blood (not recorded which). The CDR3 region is CASSGAGGGADTQYF. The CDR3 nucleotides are TGTGCCAGCAGTGGAGCGGGGGGAGGGGCAGATACGCAGTATTTT.